The rows below give T cell receptor beta chains drawn from one sample of a study of blood T cell repertoires in COVID-19. Sequencing was performed with immunoSEQ multiplex PCR; in TCRdb, only in-frame clones are kept and a portion is missing. The data hold fewer than 150,000 clones, with less than 85% observed a single time. Sequenced sample: peripheral blood. These receptors all stem from a man aged 45 to 65 with acute or convalescent COVID-19. Both conserved end residues are trimmed from each CDR3. Size tells how often a clone was seen (once, few, many) or the class of an expanded clone, and some rows leave it out.

TRBJ2-7,TRBV27,once,ASSVEGTALTYEQY
TRBJ1-2,TRBV10-2,.,ASTTQGFGVNGYT
TRBJ1-2,TRBV11-2,once,ASSSLDRDYGYT
TRBJ2-4,TRBV28,.,ATLERGQNIQY
TRBJ2-1,TRBV4-1,once,ASSQGPFAGGRVNEQF
TRBJ2-3,TRBV9,.,ASSVVGGVTDTQY
TRBJ1-4,TRBV7-9,.,ASTLTVGLGVGSGEKLF
TRBJ2-1,TRBV27,.,ASSLFSGGVTNEQF
TRBJ2-3,TRBV13,.,ASSLGLDSFTDTQY
TRBJ2-3,TRBV7-9,.,ASSVGEGDTQY
TRBJ2-3,TRBV5-5,.,ASSPRGLAGARTDTQY
TRBJ2-5,TRBV28,.,ASTSPGQGAWETQY
TRBJ2-1,TRBV5-1,.,ASRTGTSGYNEQF
TRBJ1-5,TRBV6-6,few,ASSYSTGEGQPQH
TRBJ2-5,TRBV5-1,.,ASSLVGLAGAPGETQY
TRBJ2-7,TRBV15,.,ATSRDQRSSYEQY
TRBJ2-1,TRBV9,few,ASSSRLAGGGEQF
TRBJ1-3,TRBV1,.,TSSQIWGVGGNTIY
TRBJ1-6,TRBV7-9,.,AVRGSYNSPLH
TRBJ2-5,TRBV12-3/TRBV12-4,.,ASSMDRQGTQY
TRBJ1-1,TRBV20-1,many,SASRGIEAF
TRBJ1-4,TRBV19,.,ASSIDRRLEKLF
TRBJ2-7,TRBV10-3,few,AIRTGQGADEQY
TRBJ1-1,TRBV19,.,ASLQGNTEAF
TRBJ2-5,TRBV2,.,ASSLLQGIETQY